The source of this T cell receptor (beta chain) is a study of blood T cells in healthy people across ages. Points from the study as a whole: Greater diversity and more naive CD4+ cells were seen in long-lived donors than in aged donors.

Aged about 6 to 100, donors were systemically healthy Caucasians from Russia. A minimum of 5 micrograms of total RNA was extracted per sample. Regarding this clonotype: No antigen is known for it.

Combining a sample-barcoded 5' primer with a J-beta primer mix, a second PCR ran for about 7 to 11 cycles. From each sample, at least 2.5 million paired-end reads containing CDR3 were obtained. Each CDR3 protein gets one entry after TCRdb re-called the 5' RACE reads with MiXCR. The data show 650,000 to 900,000 distinct CDR3 sequences, 62% seen once. Trimming took off 2 bases at V and 3 bases at J, with 20 bases between the two ends. The V gene's germline CDR1 is MNHEY and CDR2 SVGAGI. The CDR3 is 17 amino acids. The chain joins TRBV6-5 to TRBJ2-7, with a weak D call TRBD1 (6 bases). The sample taken for sequencing was blood. The sequence derives from a young man in good health. CDR3 sequence: CASSYATGTLHLYEQYF. The CDR3 DNA sequence: TGTGCCAGCAGTTACGCGACCGGGACACTTCACCTCTACGAGCAGTACTTC.